Following are 14 T cell receptor beta chains from one sample sequenced in a study of blood T cell repertoires in COVID-19. Clones were sequenced by immunoSEQ multiplex PCR, and TCRdb holds only the in-frame ones, with some missing. The table has some 390,000 clones, about 89% seen once. Sequencing was done on a sample of peripheral blood. These receptors all come from a woman in her thirties or forties with COVID-19, enrolled during active disease.

J is TRBJ2-1 and V is TRBV7-8, with D possibly TRBD2 on 5 matching bases. CDR1 is SGHVS and CDR2 is FQNEAQ in the germline V gene. The V end was cut by 0 bases, the J end by 3 bases, with 9 bases between. This CDR3 is 15 amino acids long. The CDR3 DNA is TGTGCCAGCAGCTTAGCGTTGAGGGACTACAATGAGCAGTTCTTC. Translating it yields CASSLALRDYNEQFF.

For the CDR3, the DNA is TGTGCCAGCAGTTCGGGACTAGCGGGAGGAAGAGAGACCCAGTACTTC. Amino acid sequence: CASSSGLAGGRETQYF. The genes are TRBV6-5 and TRBJ2-5, with 15 bases matching TRBD2. V shed 4 bases and J 4 bases; nucleotides not matched to a gene: 4. This CDR3 has 16 amino acids. Germline V gene sequence: CDR1 MNHEY, CDR2 SVGAGI.

V is TRBV6-5 and J is TRBJ2-2; D is ambiguous. V gave up 5 bases and J gave up 0 bases, with 7 bases separating them. Germline assignment: CDR1 MNHEY and CDR2 SVGAGI. The length of the CDR3 is 14 residues. In DNA form, the CDR3 reads TGTGCCAGCAGTCCAGGCTCGAACACCGGGGAGCTGTTTTTT. This translates into CASSPGSNTGELFF.

The chain uses TRBV5-4 and TRBJ1-3; 11 positions agree with TRBD1. With 4 bases clipped from V and 2 bases from J, the junction kept 5 bases outside the gene matches. CDR1 is SGHNT and CDR2 is YYREEE in the germline V gene (reference sequence). CDR3 length equals 16 residues. The CDR3 loop reads CASSVGQGATGNTIYF. The CDR3 DNA sequence: TGTGCCAGCAGCGTTGGACAGGGGGCTACTGGAAACACCATATATTTT.

The chain joins TRBV28 to TRBJ2-3; TRBD2 agrees at 10 bases. This CDR3 is 16 amino acids long. Per the germline V gene, CDR1 is MDHEN and CDR2 is SYDVKM. After removal of 4 bases from V and 3 bases from J, the junction contained 7 bases not matched to a gene. In DNA form, the CDR3 reads TGTGCCAGCAGTTATTTCTATAGCGGGGGGACAGATACGCAGTATTTT. Translation: CASSYFYSGGTDTQYF.

CDR3 amino acids: CASRGQSEKLFF. CDR3 DNA: TGTGCCAGCAGGGGGCAAAGTGAAAAACTGTTTTTT. The chain has TRBV28 and TRBJ1-4, with D possibly TRBD1 on 5 matching bases. Trimming pared 6 bases from V and 7 bases from J, leaving 9 bases between. CDR1 MDHEN and CDR2 SYDVKM come from the germline V gene. CDR3 size: 12 residues.

The CDR3 DNA reads TGTGCCAGCAGCCCCAAACCGGACAGATTGTTCCAAGAGACCCAGTACTTC. This encodes CASSPKPDRLFQETQYF. This chain connects TRBV3-1 (or the pseudogene TRBV3-2) to TRBJ2-5; D is possibly TRBD1 (6 bases). This CDR3 is 17 amino acids long. The V gene's germline CDR1 is LGHDT and CDR2 YNNKEL (reference sequence). Trimming left V 4 bases short and J 1 base short, with 19 bases between.

The CDR3 spells CASSSGFYQPQHF. CDR3 sequence (DNA): TGTGCCAGCAGTTCAGGTTTTTATCAGCCCCAGCATTTT. The rearrangement joins TRBV27 to TRBJ1-5; D unresolved. The CDR3 spans 13 residues. Germline CDR1 is MNHEY and CDR2 is SMNVEV (reference sequence). Trimming stripped 4 bases from V and 5 bases from J, with 9 bases between.

The chain joins TRBV9 to TRBJ2-7, with TRBD1 matching 9 bases. V lost 3 bases and J lost 1; bases outside the gene matches: 8. The CDR3 covers 16 residues. Germline CDR1 reads SGDLS; CDR2 reads YYNGEE. CDR3 DNA: TGTGCCAGCAGCGAGGGACCGGGACAGGGATCCTACGAGCAGTACTTC. Protein product: CASSEGPGQGSYEQYF.

The chain has TRBV5-4 and TRBJ2-7; no reliable D call. Germline CDR1 is SGHNT and CDR2 is YYREEE (reference sequence). V was trimmed by 2 bases and J by 0 bases, leaving 6 bases between them. The CDR3 loop spans 13 amino acids. The DNA of the CDR3 is TGTGCCAGCAGCTTTGACTTCTCCTACGAGCAGTACTTC. This translates into CASSFDFSYEQYF.

This rearrangement joins TRBV7-9 to TRBJ1-4; possibly TRBD1 for D (6 bases). Germline values: CDR1 SEHNR, CDR2 FQNEAQ (reference sequence). The CDR3 covers 14 residues. Between the trimmed V and J ends, which lost 6 bases and 8 bases, there was a span of 16 bases. CDR3 region: CASSSATGLEKLFF. The CDR3 bases are TGTGCCAGCAGTTCGGCAACAGGGTTGGAAAAACTGTTTTTT. Using reference TRBV7-9 and TRBJ1-4 for the parts outside the CDR3, the full variable domain is DTGVSQNPRHKITKRGQNVTFRCDPISEHNRLYWYRQTLGQGPEFLTYFQNEAQLEKSRLLSDRFSAERPKGSFSTLEIQRTEQGDSAMYLCASSSATGLEKLFFGSGTQLSVL.

J is TRBJ1-1 and V is TRBV5-8, with TRBD1 as a possible D gene (6 bases). The CDR3 is 14 amino acids. Trimming pared 4 bases from V and 0 bases from J, leaving 10 bases between. Germline CDR1 reads SGHTS; CDR2 reads YDEGEE. The CDR3 DNA sequence: TGTGCCAGCAGCCTTTGGACAGTGAACACTGAAGCTTTCTTT. The encoded protein is CASSLWTVNTEAFF.

In DNA, the CDR3 is TGTGCCAGCAGCCCGGGTGGGGGCTTGAACACCATATATTTT. Encoded protein: CASSPGGGLNTIYF. This chain joins TRBV5-6 and TRBJ1-3; D might be TRBD1 (6 bases). The CDR3 runs to 14 residues. Germline V CDR1 and CDR2: SGHDT, YYEEEE. V lost 4 bases to trimming and J lost 7 bases, with 15 bases between them. Full variable domain (missing parts from reference TRBV5-6 and TRBJ1-3): DAGVTQSPTHLIKTRGQQVTLRCSPKSGHDTVSWYQQALGQGPQFIFQYYEEEERQRGNFPDRFSGHQFPNYSSELNVNALLLGDSALYLCASSPGGGLNTIYFGEGSWLTVV.

Only a few counts were recorded for this clone. The genes are TRBV11-2 and TRBJ1-4; 9 bases map to TRBD1. The ends lost 1 base at V and 6 bases at J; junction bases unmatched: 9. Germline V gene sequence: CDR1 SGHAT, CDR2 FQNNGV. The CDR3 runs to 17 residues. In nucleotides, the CDR3 is TGTGCCAGCAGCTTAGCCAGCTTGGGACAGGGAGATGAAAAACTGTTTTTT. It translates to CASSLASLGQGDEKLFF.